This T cell receptor (beta chain) appears in the sequencing data of a study of healthy donors' naive CD4 and CD8 T cells. Study-level findings and limits: Most V and J genes were reportedly biased between naive CD4+ and CD8+ cells.

The CDR3 runs to 13 residues. Germline loops: CDR1 SGHNT, CDR2 YYREEE (reference sequence). V was trimmed by 2 bases and J by 3 bases, leaving 6 bases between them. A word on this clonotype: What it binds is unknown.

Each TCR library used 400 to 600 ng of total RNA and a linear amplification protocol. TCRdb ran MiXCR on the reads and lists one entry per CDR3 protein. This sample has approximately 180,000 distinct CDR3 sequences, with 65% to 80% found just once. The clonotype originates from a pool of human donors in good health; the sample pools cells from several healthy donors. This chain connects TRBV5-4 to TRBJ2-1; D gene uncertain. The sequenced material came from naive CD4+ and CD8+ T cells sorted from blood, pooled from several donors. The chain's CDR3 is CASSFQFYNEQFF. The CDR3 DNA reads as TGTGCCAGCAGCTTCCAATTCTACAATGAGCAGTTCTTC.